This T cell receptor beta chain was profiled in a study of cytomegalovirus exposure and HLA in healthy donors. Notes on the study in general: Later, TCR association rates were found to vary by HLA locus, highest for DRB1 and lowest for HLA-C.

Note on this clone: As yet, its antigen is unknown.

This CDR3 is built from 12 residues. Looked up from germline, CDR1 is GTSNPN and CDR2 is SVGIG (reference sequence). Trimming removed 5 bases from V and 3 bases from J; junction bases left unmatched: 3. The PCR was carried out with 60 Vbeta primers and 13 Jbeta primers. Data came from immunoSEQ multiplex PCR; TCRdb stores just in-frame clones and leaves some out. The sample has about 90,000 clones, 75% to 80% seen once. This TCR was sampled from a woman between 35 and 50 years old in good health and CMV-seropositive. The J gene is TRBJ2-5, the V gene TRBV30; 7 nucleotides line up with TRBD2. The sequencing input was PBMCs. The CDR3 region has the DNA TGTGCCTGGTCTGGGGGGGAAGAGACCCAGTACTTC. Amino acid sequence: CAWSGGEETQYF.